These 28 T cell receptor beta chains were all obtained from the same sample, sequenced in a study of T cell repertoires in cytomegalovirus infection. TCRdb used MiXCR to reprocess the reads, holding one entry per CDR3 protein. The table records some 240,000 distinct CDR3 sequences, 15% to 20% of them present only once. Material: CD8+ T cells from PBMCs. These receptors all stem from a human donor in good health (CMV status not recorded). Some clones in this sample may be carry-over from other donors' samples.

The V and J genes are TRBV14 and TRBJ1-1; TRBD1 matches 9 bases. This CDR3 contains 16 residues. J was trimmed by 0 bases and V by 4 bases; bases with no gene match: 6. CDR1 and CDR2 from the germline V gene are SGHDN and FVKESK. CDR3 in DNA: TGTGCCAGCAGCCTATGGACAGGGGTTTTGAACACTGAAGCTTTCTTT. Translating gives CASSLWTGVLNTEAFF.

J is TRBJ2-3 and V is TRBV4-2; tentatively, D is TRBD2 (6 bases). V lost 1 base to trimming and J lost 8 bases, with 19 bases between them. Germline values: CDR1 LGHNA, CDR2 YNFKEQ. This CDR3 has 16 amino acids. In DNA form, the CDR3 reads TGTGCCAGCAGCCAAGGAACCGCGGGGTTCACTGGTACGCAGTATTTT. Protein product: CASSQGTAGFTGTQYF.

The chain carries TRBV18 and TRBJ2-1; 12 bases align to TRBD2. The V gene's germline CDR1 is KGHSH and CDR2 LQKENI. This CDR3 has 18 residues. V was clipped by 3 bases and J by 5 bases; unmatched bases: 11. CDR3 coding DNA: TGTGCCAGCTCACCGCCACTAGCGGGGGGCACCTTAGACAATGAGCAGTTCTTC. This sequence encodes CASSPPLAGGTLDNEQFF.

This clonotype was seen at least ten times. J is TRBJ2-1 and V is TRBV7-2, with D perhaps matching TRBD1 or TRBD2 (6 bases each). V was clipped by 1 base and J by 9 bases, with 16 bases between them. Germline CDR1 and CDR2: SGHTA and FQGNSA. The CDR3 has 15 amino acids. CDR3 loop: CASSLVGGALGEQFF. The CDR3 coding sequence is TGTGCCAGCAGCTTAGTGGGGGGCGCTCTGGGTGAGCAGTTCTTC.

This clonotype has ten or more counts. J is TRBJ1-2 and V is TRBV6-5; TRBD1 matches 8 bases. CDR3 length equals 14 residues. The germline gives CDR1 MNHEY, CDR2 SVGAGI. V lost 2 bases, J lost 5 bases, and 4 bases stayed unmatched. As DNA, the CDR3 is TGTGCCAGCAGTTACGCGGGACAGGTTTATGGCTACACCTTC. It encodes CASSYAGQVYGYTF.

This clonotype has ten or more counts. The chain links TRBV7-2 to TRBJ2-7, with 8 bases identical to TRBD1. Trimming took 9 bases from V and 0 from J; bases not matched to a gene: 1. The CDR3 is 12 amino acids. Per the germline V gene, CDR1 is SGHTA and CDR2 is FQGNSA. CDR3 sequence reads: CASGQGSYEQYF. CDR3 DNA: TGTGCCAGTGGACAGGGCTCCTACGAGCAGTACTTC. The whole variable domain, remainder taken from reference TRBV7-2 and TRBJ2-7, is GAGVSQSPSNKVTEKGKDVELRCDPISGHTALYWYRQSLGQGLEFLIYFQGNSAPDKSGLPSDRFSAERTGGSVSTLTIQRTQQEDSAVYLCASGQGSYEQYFGPGTRLTVT.

This clonotype was seen a handful of times. The chain links TRBV20-1 to TRBJ2-7; D gene uncertain. Trimming took 0 bases from V and 3 from J, leaving 15 bases between them. The CDR3 is made up of 15 amino acids. Germline CDR1 is DFQATT and CDR2 is SNEGSKA (reference sequence). Here the CDR3 DNA reads TGCAGTGCTAGAGATCTGGTTATAGTTAGCTACGAGCAGTACTTC. Translated: CSARDLVIVSYEQYF.

This clonotype was seen a handful of times. V is TRBV7-9 and J is TRBJ2-3; possible D gene TRBD2, 6 bases. The germline V gene has CDR1 SEHNR and CDR2 FQNEAQ (reference sequence). With 6 bases removed from V and 0 bases from J, the gap between germline ends came to 19 bases. The CDR3 totals 17 residues. CDR3 loop: CASRLTFGGWSTDTQYF. The CDR3 bases are TGTGCCAGCAGGTTAACCTTCGGGGGTTGGAGCACAGATACGCAGTATTTT.

In this sample, this clonotype turned up many times. At one boundary the junction diverges from the germline segment, which might be a read error. This chain uses TRBV7-9 with TRBJ1-1; D call uncertain. CDR1 SEHNR and CDR2 FQNEAQ come from the germline V gene (reference sequence). The CDR3 has 12 amino acids. CDR3 bases: TGTGCCAGCAGTTTAGTCTCCACTGAAGCTTTCTTT. Its translation: CASSLVSTEAFF. Full variable domain (outside the CDR3, taken from reference TRBV7-9 and TRBJ1-1): DTGVSQNPRHKITKRGQNVTFRCDPISEHNRLYWYRQTLGQGPEFLTYFQNEAQLEKSRLLSDRFSAERPKGSFSTLEIQRTEQGDSAMYLCASSLVSTEAFFGQGTRLTVV.

The CDR3 reads CASRGREGTATIYNSPLHF. The DNA for the CDR3 is TGTGCCAGCAGGGGACGGGAGGGAACAGCGACTATTTATAATTCACCCCTCCACTTT. V gene TRBV25-1 combines with J gene TRBJ1-6, with D possibly TRBD1 on 5 matching bases. Between the trimmed V and J ends, which lost 6 bases and 4 bases, there was a span of 25 bases. The CDR3 spans 19 residues. Germline V gene sequence: CDR1 MGHDK, CDR2 SYGVNS.

This clonotype was seen many times. The chain carries TRBV7-2 and TRBJ2-3; 10 positions match TRBD2. After removal of 5 bases from V and 5 bases from J, the junction contained 10 bases not matched to a gene. Per the germline V gene, CDR1 is SGHTA and CDR2 is FQGNSA. The CDR3 consists of 16 residues. The CDR3 loop reads CASSPSSGGILDTQYF. CDR3 in DNA: TGTGCCAGCAGCCCCTCTAGCGGGGGTATCTTAGATACGCAGTATTTT.

There are a few counts of this clonotype. The V call is TRBV7-9, the J call TRBJ1-1; no clear D gene. This CDR3 is built from 12 residues. V lost 1 base to trimming and J lost 8 bases, with 8 bases between them. CDR1 and CDR2 from the germline V gene are SEHNR and FQNEAQ (reference sequence). This CDR3 reads CASSLERPEAFF. The CDR3 region has the DNA TGTGCCAGCAGCTTAGAACGGCCCGAAGCTTTCTTT.

This clonotype has more than one count but fewer than ten. This chain links TRBV6-5 with TRBJ2-2; weak D call: TRBD1 (5 bases). CDR1 and CDR2 (germline): MNHEY, SVGAGI. V lost 3 bases and J 4 bases, leaving 9 bases between the germline ends. This CDR3 has 14 amino acids. The CDR3 region is CASSYAGPTGELFF. The CDR3 nucleotides are TGTGCCAGCAGTTATGCAGGGCCCACCGGGGAGCTGTTTTTT.

This chain links TRBV6-1 with TRBJ1-1, with a tentative D call TRBD1 (6 bases). Germline V gene sequence: CDR1 MNHNS, CDR2 SASEGT. The CDR3 has 14 residues. Trimming cost V 5 bases and J 5 bases, with 15 bases left between them. For the CDR3, the DNA is TGTGCCAGCAGTTACGGGCGGGGGGCAACTGAAGCTTTCTTT. Encoded protein: CASSYGRGATEAFF.

The rearrangement joins TRBV11-2 to TRBJ1-1; D might be TRBD1 (6 bases). CDR1 SGHAT and CDR2 FQNNGV come from the germline V gene. Trimming took 0 bases from V and 7 from J, leaving 12 bases between them. This CDR3 is built from 14 residues. The CDR3 DNA reads TGTGCCAGCAGCTTAGACAGGGGTCGGATTGAAGCTTTCTTT. Protein: CASSLDRGRIEAFF.

The CDR3 loop reads CAIGSGQMNTEAFF. The CDR3 DNA reads as TGTGCCATCGGCTCAGGACAAATGAACACTGAAGCTTTCTTT. This chain links TRBV10-3 with TRBJ1-1, with D perhaps TRBD1 (5 bases). The CDR3 is made up of 14 amino acids. V lost 8 bases and J lost 0, with 13 bases in between. CDR1 is ENHRY, CDR2 SYGVKD, per germline.

To note about this clonotype: A junction boundary mismatches the germline segment, possibly from a read error. The CDR3 reads CASGYGDNEQFF. The CDR3, as DNA: TGTGCCAGCGGTTATGGGGACAATGAGCAGTTCTTC. The rearrangement joins TRBV6-2 or TRBV6-3 to TRBJ2-1; D is undetermined. This CDR3 region has 12 residues. Germline V gene data show CDR1 as MNHEY and CDR2 as SVGEGT.

A few counts support this clonotype. The genes are TRBV7-9 and TRBJ2-6; the D is unclear. The CDR3 has 16 amino acids. Germline assignment: CDR1 SEHNR and CDR2 FQNEAQ (reference sequence). The V gene lost 0 bases and the J gene lost 4 bases, with 10 bases spanning the gap. CDR3 sequence: CASSLAWQAGANVLTF. Written as DNA, the CDR3 is TGTGCCAGCAGCTTAGCGTGGCAGGCCGGGGCCAACGTCCTGACTTTC. Looking up the rest from reference TRBV7-9 and TRBJ2-6 gives the full variable domain: DTGVSQNPRHKITKRGQNVTFRCDPISEHNRLYWYRQTLGQGPEFLTYFQNEAQLEKSRLLSDRFSAERPKGSFSTLEIQRTEQGDSAMYLCASSLAWQAGANVLTFGAGSRLTVL.

The table lists this clonotype with many counts. V usage is TRBV7-8 and J usage is TRBJ1-2; the D gene is possibly TRBD1 (6 bases). Per germline, CDR1 SGHVS and CDR2 FQNEAQ. V was cut by 6 bases and J by 8 bases, with 19 bases left in between. This CDR3 contains 14 residues. DNA for the CDR3: TGTGCCAGCAGTTTTGCGGGACACCCTAGCGGCTACACCTTC. Translation: CASSFAGHPSGYTF.

As regards this clonotype: A much bigger clone sits one base away, suggesting this may be a read error. The rearrangement uses TRBV12-3 or TRBV12-4 and TRBJ2-2; the match to TRBD1 covers 8 bases. This CDR3 comprises 16 residues. The CDR3 here is CASSPATGENTGEPFF. As DNA, the CDR3 is TGTGCCAGCAGTCCCGCGACAGGGGAGAACACCGGGGAGCCGTTTTTT.

This clonotype has just a few counts. This CDR3 reads CASSYSGQVWEQFF. DNA of the CDR3: TGTGCCAGCAGTTACTCCGGACAGGTTTGGGAGCAGTTCTTC. The chain uses TRBV6-2 or TRBV6-3 and TRBJ2-1; 7 nucleotides match TRBD1. Per the germline V gene, CDR1 is MNHEY and CDR2 is SVGEGT. The CDR3 has 14 amino acids. J lost 10 bases, V lost 0 bases, and 6 bases had no gene match.

The rearrangement uses TRBV5-4 and TRBJ2-7, with 10 bases that match TRBD1. Germline assignment: CDR1 SGHNT and CDR2 YYREEE (reference sequence). The trim removed 4 bases at V and 6 bases at J, leaving 7 bases unmatched. CDR3 length: 14 residues. This CDR3 is CASSHMGQGSEQYF. The CDR3 DNA sequence: TGTGCCAGCAGCCATATGGGACAGGGGAGCGAGCAGTACTTC.

The chain has TRBV7-9 and TRBJ2-3; 7 nucleotides agree with TRBD1. With 6 bases clipped from V and 2 bases from J, the junction kept 8 bases outside the gene matches. Germline CDR1 is SEHNR and CDR2 is FQNEAQ (reference sequence). This CDR3 spans 15 amino acids. CDR3: CASSTTDRYTDTQYF. Written as DNA, the CDR3 is TGTGCCAGCAGTACGACGGACAGGTACACAGATACGCAGTATTTT.

This clonotype occurred a few times. V is TRBV12-3 or TRBV12-4 and J is TRBJ2-7, with TRBD1 matching over 8 bases. V shed 4 bases, J shed 4 bases, and the junction held 12 bases outside the gene matches. The length of the CDR3 is 16 residues. This CDR3 is CASSSITWDRTYEQYF. Written as DNA, the CDR3 is TGTGCCAGCAGTTCAATAACATGGGACAGGACTTACGAGCAGTACTTC.

V is TRBV3-1 and J is TRBJ2-3, with a weak D call TRBD1 (5 bases). V shed 7 bases and J shed 0 bases, with 17 bases lying between them. The germline gives CDR1 LGHDT, CDR2 YNNKEL (reference sequence). CDR3 length: 16 residues. This CDR3 is CASTSSLRASTDTQYF. The CDR3 DNA is TGTGCCAGCACTTCCTCACTCAGGGCCAGCACAGATACGCAGTATTTT.

There are a few counts of this clonotype. The chain couples TRBV13 to TRBJ2-1; TRBD2 might be the D (5 bases). The CDR3 totals 15 residues. Trimming stripped 5 bases from V and 7 bases from J, with 18 bases between. The germline V gene has CDR1 PRHDT and CDR2 FYEKMQ (reference sequence). This chain's CDR3 is CASSGVWASGNEQFF. The CDR3 DNA follows: TGTGCCAGCAGCGGGGTATGGGCCTCGGGGAATGAGCAGTTCTTC.

This clonotype appeared many times. The chain carries TRBV7-2 and TRBJ2-1; D may correspond to TRBD1 or TRBD2 (5 bases each). Trimming removed 4 bases from V and 4 bases from J, with 14 bases in between. Germline assignment: CDR1 SGHTA and CDR2 FQGNSA. The CDR3 loop spans 15 amino acids. The CDR3 nucleotides are TGTGCCAGCAGCTCGGGCCCCAGGGAGTACAATGAGCAGTTCTTC. As protein: CASSSGPREYNEQFF.

This clonotype has at least ten counts. The V and J genes are TRBV6-5 and TRBJ2-5; D gene uncertain. CDR3 length: 14 residues. V was cut by 4 bases and J by 2 bases, with 11 bases left in between. The germline V gene encodes CDR1 MNHEY and CDR2 SVGAGI. The CDR3: CASSSTGAQETQYF. As DNA, the CDR3 is TGTGCCAGCAGTTCGACCGGAGCGCAAGAGACCCAGTACTTC.